Listed here are 19 T cell receptor beta chains from one sample, sequenced in a study of shared clonotypes between healthy human individuals. Profiling relied on immunoSEQ multiplex PCR, and the TCRdb table lists in-frame clones only, not all of them. In the table there are roughly 410,000 clones, around 96% of which are singletons. Sequenced: memory CD8+ T cells sorted from blood. Subset reported: CD45RO+ cells pooled with CCR7-negative TemRA cells. All receptors derive from a man aged 25-40 years in good health.

The chain combines TRBV25-1 with TRBJ2-2; TRBD2 agrees at 8 bases. The CDR3 loop spans 18 amino acids. Germline V CDR1 and CDR2: MGHDK, SYGVNS. Germline trimming cut 6 bases from V and 3 bases from J; bases unmatched to any gene: 15. The CDR3 protein is CASSDGRGSLFYTGELFF. The CDR3 DNA follows: TGTGCCAGCAGCGACGGGAGGGGGTCCCTTTTTTACACCGGGGAGCTGTTTTTT.

Points on this clone: The sample has other DNA sequences that encode this CDR3 too. The V gene is TRBV20-1, the J gene TRBJ2-5; D uncertain. Trimming pared 6 bases from V and 1 base from J, leaving 3 bases between. Germline assignment: CDR1 DFQATT and CDR2 SNEGSKA (reference sequence). The CDR3 totals 10 residues. The CDR3 DNA sequence: TGCAGTGCGGGCCAAGAGACCCAGTACTTC. It encodes CSAGQETQYF.

This clone was counted once. V is TRBV5-1 and J is TRBJ2-3; 11 nucleotides align to TRBD2. V dropped 3 bases and J dropped 3; count of bases not matched to a gene: 6. CDR3 length equals 16 residues. CDR1 SGHRS and CDR2 YFSETQ come from the germline V gene. The CDR3 is CASSSGLADSTDTQYF. In DNA form, the CDR3 reads TGCGCCAGCAGCTCGGGACTAGCGGACTCAACAGATACGCAGTATTTT.

As to this clone: The germline gene is not matched at one end of the junction; a read error may be the cause. This chain links TRBV7-7 with TRBJ2-3; D is perhaps TRBD1 or TRBD2 (6 bases each). Germline V gene lookup returns CDR1 SSHAT and CDR2 FNYEAQ (reference sequence). CDR3 length equals 13 residues. The CDR3 DNA reads as TGTGCTAGCAGCTTCCGGGGGCAAGATACGCAGTATTTT. This gives the protein CASSFRGQDTQYF. Variable domain in full (rest from reference TRBV7-7 and TRBJ2-3): GAGVSQSPRYKVTKRGQDVTLRCDPISSHATLYWYQQALGQGPEFLTYFNYEAQPDKSGLPSDRFSAERPEGSISTLTIQRTEQRDSAMYRCASSFRGQDTQYFGPGTRLTVL.

The V gene is TRBV4-1, the J gene TRBJ2-1, with 9 bases that match TRBD2. There are 18 residues in the CDR3. Germline V gene lookup returns CDR1 MGHRA and CDR2 YSYEKL. V shed 2 bases, J shed 4 bases, and the junction held 12 bases outside the gene matches. Written as DNA, the CDR3 is TGCGCCAGCAGCCAACGGGGGAGCGGGAGGTCGAGGTACAATGAGCAGTTCTTC. Protein product: CASSQRGSGRSRYNEQFF.

The chain carries TRBV7-2 and TRBJ2-1, with D perhaps matching TRBD2 (6 bases). Germline assignment: CDR1 SGHTA and CDR2 FQGNSA. The V gene lost 5 bases and the J gene lost 1 base, with 15 bases spanning the gap. The CDR3 consists of 16 residues. This chain's CDR3 is CASSVSGTVSYNEQFF. CDR3 in DNA: TGTGCCAGCAGCGTTTCGGGGACTGTGTCCTACAATGAGCAGTTCTTC.

The chain has TRBV5-1 and TRBJ1-2, with no clear D. The CDR3 length is 14 residues. Germline lookup yields CDR1 SGHRS and CDR2 YFSETQ. Trimming shortened V by 4 bases and J by 2 bases, and 12 bases separated the two germline ends. The CDR3 here is CASSRESVNYGYTF. CDR3 coding DNA: TGCGCCAGCAGCAGGGAAAGTGTGAACTATGGCTACACCTTC.

V usage is TRBV7-3 and J usage is TRBJ2-2; D might be TRBD1 (6 bases). Germline loops: CDR1 SGHTA, CDR2 FQGTGA. The length of the CDR3 is 14 residues. V lost 1 base to trimming and J lost 3 bases, with 6 bases between them. CDR3 sequence (DNA): TGTGCCAGCAGCTTAAACAGGGACACCGGGGAGCTGTTTTTT. This codes for CASSLNRDTGELFF. Supplemented by reference TRBV7-3 and TRBJ2-2, the full variable domain reads GAGVSQTPSNKVTEKGKYVELRCDPISGHTALYWYRQSLGQGPEFLIYFQGTGAADDSGLPNDRFFAVRPEGSVSTLKIQRTERGDSAVYLCASSLNRDTGELFFGEGSRLTVL.

CDR3 sequence: CASRIYSRDRGKYTF. The CDR3 bases are TGTGCCAGCAGAATATACTCCCGGGACAGGGGGAAGTACACCTTC. J is TRBJ1-2 and V is TRBV6-1; 11 positions match TRBD1. The trim removed 6 bases at V and 11 bases at J, leaving 14 bases unmatched. This CDR3 has 15 residues. Germline V gene data show CDR1 as MNHNS and CDR2 as SASEGT.

V gene TRBV6-6 combines with J gene TRBJ1-2; no reliable D call. Germline loops: CDR1 MNHNY, CDR2 SVGAGI (reference sequence). With 3 bases removed from V and 5 bases from J, the gap between germline ends came to 19 bases. The CDR3 has 16 residues. CDR3 sequence (DNA): TGTGCCAGCAGTTATAGGGAGACTCCCGGGCCGTATGGCTACACCTTC. This gives the protein CASSYRETPGPYGYTF.

The CDR3 reads CASSRGGEQYF. In DNA, the CDR3 is TGTGCCAGCAGCCGCGGCGGCGAGCAGTACTTC. V usage is TRBV9 and J usage is TRBJ2-7; D is unclear. The CDR3 sequence is 11 residues long. Trimming removed 4 bases at V and 6 bases at J, with 8 bases between. Germline CDR1 reads SGDLS; CDR2 reads YYNGEE.

This chain connects TRBV27 to TRBJ2-7; TRBD2 aligns across 13 bases. Unmatched junction bases numbered 6, after V lost 4 bases and J lost 3 bases. The CDR3 contains 16 residues. CDR1 and CDR2 from the germline V gene are MNHEY and SMNVEV (reference sequence). DNA for the CDR3: TGTGCCAGCAGTTCGCCCAGGACTAGCGGGGGCTACGAGCAGTACTTC. Amino acid sequence: CASSSPRTSGGYEQYF.

The chain carries TRBV10-3 and TRBJ2-7, with 8 positions matching TRBD2. Unmatched junction bases numbered 2, after V lost 4 bases and J lost 3 bases. The CDR3 covers 13 residues. From germline, CDR1 is ENHRY and CDR2 SYGVKD. The CDR3 loop is CAISALAVYEQYF. The CDR3, as DNA: TGTGCCATCAGTGCACTAGCGGTCTACGAGCAGTACTTC.

This clone was observed once. CDR3 nucleotides: TGTGCCAGCAGCCGAGGACGGATAAAAGAGACCCAGTACTTC. It codes for CASSRGRIKETQYF. The chain uses TRBV7-8 and TRBJ2-5, with D uncertain. CDR3 length equals 14 residues. Trimming shortened V by 5 bases and J by 3 bases, and 13 bases separated the two germline ends. Germline V gives CDR1 SGHVS, CDR2 FQNEAQ.

The DNA of the CDR3 is TGCAGTGCTAGTGACAGGGTGGAGCAGTTCTTC. Its translation: CSASDRVEQFF. V usage is TRBV20-1 and J usage is TRBJ2-1, with 7 bases that match TRBD1. Trimming at V came to 3 bases and at J to 10 bases, leaving 3 bases not matched to a gene. The CDR3 is 11 residues long. Germline CDR1 and CDR2: DFQATT and SNEGSKA (reference sequence).

As to this clone: The same CDR3 is also encoded by other DNA sequences in this sample. This chain uses TRBV2 with TRBJ1-1; 7 positions agree with TRBD1. This CDR3 is 13 amino acids long. CDR1 and CDR2 from the germline V gene are SNHLY and FYNNEI. V lost 9 bases to trimming and J lost 3 bases; unmatched junction nucleotides: 7. CDR3 protein: CASSSDRDTEAFF. CDR3 bases: TGTGCCAGTAGCTCAGACAGGGACACTGAAGCTTTCTTT.

V and J are TRBV15 and TRBJ1-4, with TRBD1 as a possible D gene (5 bases). Germline V CDR1 and CDR2: LNHNV, YYDKDF (reference sequence). CDR3 length: 19 residues. V was clipped by 0 bases and J by 4 bases, with 21 bases between them. For the CDR3, the DNA is TGTGCCACCAGCAGAGATCTAAATTCGGGGCTCCTCGTTAATGAAAAACTGTTTTTT. Its translation is CATSRDLNSGLLVNEKLFF.

This clone came up once. The gene calls are TRBV29-1 and TRBJ2-7; TRBD2 is a possible D gene (6 bases). The germline gives CDR1 SQVTM, CDR2 ANQGSEA. CDR3 length equals 13 residues. V lost 4 bases, J lost 2 bases, and 12 bases lay in between. The CDR3 DNA is TGCAGCGTTGTCGGGAGATTGACCTACGAGCAGTACTTC. Its translation: CSVVGRLTYEQYF.

The chain couples TRBV4-1 to TRBJ2-3; 9 bases agree with TRBD1. CDR1 and CDR2 from the germline V gene are MGHRA and YSYEKL. V lost 0 bases and J lost 4; bases outside the gene matches: 5. There are 16 residues in the CDR3. The CDR3, as DNA: TGCGCCAGCAGCCAAGATCTGACAGGGGGACCAGATACGCAGTATTTT. It codes for CASSQDLTGGPDTQYF.